The 20 T cell receptor beta chains in this list originate from one sample, sequenced in a study of blood T cells in healthy people across ages (dated by TCRdb to the mid-2010s). The library was obtained by 5' RACE. The data were produced on an Illumina HiSeq 2500. A second PCR of roughly 7 to 11 cycles was performed with a sample-barcoded 5' primer and a J-beta primer mix. TCRdb applied fastp at Q25 and MiXCR to the public reads, then kept only in-frame beta chains. Each entry merges the rows of one CDR3 protein and shows their most common DNA and genes. The sample yields 850,000 to 1,100,000 distinct CDR3 sequences; 30% to 40% were counted once. Over 10% of the sample is in the top ten clones. The sequenced sample was blood. The receptors were gathered from a man aged 18 to 29 in good health.

V usage is TRBV7-2 and J usage is TRBJ2-3, with TRBD1 matching over 7 bases. The CDR3 extends over 13 amino acids. The germline CDR1 and CDR2 sequences are SGHTA and FQGNSA. With 6 bases clipped from V and 6 bases from J, the junction kept 6 bases outside the gene matches. The CDR3 DNA reads TGTGCCAGCAGAATAGAGGGGGCGGATACGCAGTATTTT. Its protein product is CASRIEGADTQYF.

The chain has TRBV27 and TRBJ1-1, with D uncertain. Deletions cut 2 bases from V and 11 bases from J, with 15 bases between. The CDR3 covers 13 residues. CDR1 and CDR2 (germline): MNHEY, SMNVEV (reference sequence). The CDR3 is CASSLTEGRKAFF. CDR3 nucleotide sequence: TGTGCCAGCAGTTTAACGGAAGGGAGGAAGGCTTTCTTT.

This clonotype showed up many times. V and J are TRBV27 and TRBJ2-1, with unresolved D. This CDR3 comprises 11 residues. The germline CDR1 and CDR2 sequences are MNHEY and SMNVEV (reference sequence). V was pared by 3 bases and J by 8 bases, with 5 bases between. The CDR3 region is CASSFSHEQFF. In nucleotides, the CDR3 is TGTGCCAGCAGTTTTTCCCATGAGCAGTTCTTC.

The CDR3 region has the DNA TGCGCCAGCAGCTTGGATCCGGTCAGGACCTACAATGAGCAGTTCTTC. Its translation: CASSLDPVRTYNEQFF. The rearrangement links TRBV5-1 to TRBJ2-1; D uncertain. Trimming stripped 0 bases from V and 2 bases from J, with 12 bases between. The CDR3 has 16 residues. Germline lookup yields CDR1 SGHRS and CDR2 YFSETQ.

V usage is TRBV3-1 and J usage is TRBJ1-1; D not resolved. CDR1 LGHDT and CDR2 YNNKEL come from the germline V gene (reference sequence). The V gene lost 1 base and the J gene lost 3 bases, with 9 bases spanning the gap. This CDR3 has 14 amino acids. The CDR3 sequence is CASSQGDVDTEAFF. CDR3 in DNA: TGTGCCAGCAGCCAAGGGGATGTGGACACTGAAGCTTTCTTT.

Remarks on this clonotype: Given a much more abundant clone one base away, this may be a read error. This rearrangement joins TRBV7-2 to TRBJ2-3; 9 bases line up with TRBD1. CDR1 and CDR2 (germline): SGHTA, FQGNSA. Trimming removed 5 bases from V and 1 base from J; junction bases left unmatched: 4. The CDR3 spans 15 residues. CDR3 residues: CASSAWDRGTDTQYF. CDR3 bases: TGTGCCAGCAGCGCCTGGGACAGGGGCACAGATACGCAGTATTTT.

This clonotype was detected a few times. The rearrangement uses TRBV27 and TRBJ2-1; 10 positions match TRBD2. Per germline, CDR1 MNHEY and CDR2 SMNVEV (reference sequence). V was pared by 0 bases and J by 9 bases, with 5 bases of the junction left unmatched. The CDR3 contains 15 residues. DNA for the CDR3: TGTGCCAGCAGTTTATCGAGCGGGGGGGCAAGTGAGCAGTTCTTC. As protein: CASSLSSGGASEQFF.

The chain couples TRBV3-1 to TRBJ1-5, with 7 bases aligning to TRBD1. The CDR3 has 14 amino acids. CDR1 LGHDT and CDR2 YNNKEL come from the germline V gene (reference sequence). V shed 5 bases, J shed 5 bases, and the junction held 6 bases outside the gene matches. The CDR3 DNA is TGTGCCAGCAGCGAGACAGGGCGAGATCAGCCCCAGCATTTT. Protein sequence: CASSETGRDQPQHF.

This clonotype has more than one count but fewer than ten. V is TRBV20-1 and J is TRBJ1-2, with unresolved D. V shed 3 bases and J shed 0 bases, with 11 bases lying between them. CDR1 and CDR2 from the germline V gene are DFQATT and SNEGSKA (reference sequence). The CDR3 consists of 14 residues. This chain's CDR3 is CSASTQSANYGYTF. The CDR3 region has the DNA TGCAGTGCTAGCACCCAATCAGCTAACTATGGCTACACCTTC.

In this sample, this clonotype turned up a few times. The chain combines TRBV2 with TRBJ1-2; D is possibly TRBD1 (5 bases). V was clipped by 3 bases and J by 1 base, with 21 bases between them. The CDR3 totals 18 residues. Germline lookup yields CDR1 SNHLY and CDR2 FYNNEI. CDR3 sequence reads: CASSEPEDKGTLNYGYTF. The CDR3 DNA reads TGTGCCAGCAGTGAGCCCGAGGATAAGGGGACCCTTAACTATGGCTACACCTTC.

V gene TRBV5-1 combines with J gene TRBJ1-2; D is ambiguous. CDR3 length: 15 amino acids. CDR1 is SGHRS, CDR2 YFSETQ, per germline. V was cut by 0 bases and J by 4 bases, with 13 bases left in between. CDR3 sequence: CASSLDIPSGYGYTF. Here the CDR3 DNA reads TGCGCCAGCAGCTTGGACATCCCTTCGGGCTATGGCTACACCTTC.

This chain joins TRBV18 and TRBJ2-7; 8 nucleotides agree with TRBD2. Germline V CDR1 and CDR2: KGHSH, LQKENI. This CDR3 is 14 amino acids long. Trimming cost V 6 bases and J 2 bases; bases outside gene matches: 6. The CDR3 DNA sequence: TGTGCCAGCTCCCCCTACGGGGGGGCCTACGAGCAGTACTTC. As protein: CASSPYGGAYEQYF. The variable domain in full, completed from reference TRBV18 and TRBJ2-7, reads NAGVMQNPRHLVRRRGQEARLRCSPMKGHSHVYWYRQLPEEGLKFMVYLQKENIIDESGMPKERFSAEFPKEGPSILRIQQVVRGDSAAYFCASSPYGGAYEQYFGPGTRLTVT.

The chain recombines TRBV20-1 with TRBJ1-1; TRBD1 matches 7 bases. The germline CDR1 and CDR2 sequences are DFQATT and SNEGSKA (reference sequence). The V and J ends lost 6 bases and 0 bases, in that order; junction bases with no gene match: 7. CDR3 length: 14 residues. The CDR3 protein is CSAARGQMNTEAFF. The CDR3 DNA sequence: TGCAGTGCCGCCCGGGGACAGATGAACACTGAAGCTTTCTTT.

This chain connects TRBV7-2 to TRBJ2-3, with 12 bases aligning to TRBD2. The CDR3 totals 17 residues. Germline CDR1 SGHTA, CDR2 FQGNSA. V was pared by 0 bases and J by 7 bases, with 8 bases of the junction left unmatched. Here the CDR3 DNA reads TGTGCCAGCAGCTTAGCGCCCCCTAGCGGGGGGGCAAATACGCAGTATTTT. It specifies CASSLAPPSGGANTQYF.

This clonotype came up a few times. A junction end diverges from the germline sequence, so it may reflect a read error. The rearrangement uses TRBV7-7 and TRBJ2-7, with TRBD1 identical over 7 bases. CDR3 length equals 14 residues. The germline CDR1 and CDR2 sequences are SSHAT and FNYEAQ (reference sequence). CDR3 amino acids: CASSRYQGDDEQYF. Here the CDR3 DNA reads TGTGCTAGCAGCCGCTATCAGGGGGACGACGAGCAGTACTTC. The full variable domain, rest sourced from reference TRBV7-7 and TRBJ2-7, is GAGVSQSPRYKVTKRGQDVTLRCDPISSHATLYWYQQALGQGPEFLTYFNYEAQPDKSGLPSDRFSAERPEGSISTLTIQRTEQRDSAMYRCASSRYQGDDEQYFGPGTRLTVT.

This clonotype was counted only a few times. The V call is TRBV12-3 or TRBV12-4, the J call TRBJ1-1; D unclear. The V gene lost 3 bases and the J gene lost 7 bases, with 9 bases spanning the gap. The CDR3 loop spans 12 amino acids. This CDR3 reads CASSFSAGEAFF. The CDR3 DNA sequence: TGTGCCAGCAGTTTTTCGGCTGGTGAAGCTTTCTTT.

CDR3: CSASFGGGADTQYF. CDR3 DNA: TGCAGTGCTAGCTTTGGCGGGGGGGCAGATACGCAGTATTTT. The chain couples TRBV20-1 to TRBJ2-3; 9 nucleotides line up with TRBD2. Germline values: CDR1 DFQATT, CDR2 SNEGSKA (reference sequence). The CDR3 is made up of 14 amino acids. V lost 3 bases, J lost 4 bases, and 5 bases stayed unmatched.

CDR3 protein: CASSPSGHEQFF. In DNA form, the CDR3 reads TGTGCCAGCAGCCCATCAGGGCATGAGCAGTTCTTC. The J gene is TRBJ2-1, the V gene TRBV6-6; TRBD1 might be the D (5 bases). This CDR3 is built from 12 residues. The germline V gene has CDR1 MNHNY and CDR2 SVGAGI (reference sequence). The ends were cut back, 6 bases at V and 8 bases at J, with 11 bases in the middle.

At least ten counts were recorded for this clonotype. This rearrangement joins TRBV27 to TRBJ1-1, with D unresolved. Germline lookup yields CDR1 MNHEY and CDR2 SMNVEV (reference sequence). There are 13 residues in the CDR3. Trimming shortened V by 6 bases and J by 1 base, and 9 bases separated the two germline ends. The CDR3 spells CASSRPGNTEAFF. In nucleotides, the CDR3 is TGTGCCAGCAGCCGCCCAGGGAACACTGAAGCTTTCTTT.

This clonotype occurred once. This chain joins TRBV5-1 and TRBJ2-7; D call uncertain. The better agreement between TRBJ2-5 and the DNA end casts doubt on the J call. Germline CDR1 and CDR2: SGHRS and YFSETQ. The CDR3 totals 13 residues. CDR3 in DNA: TGCGCCAGCAGCTTGGTGATTTCGGAGACCCAGTACTTC. As protein: CASSLVISETQYF.